The rows below give T cell receptor beta chains drawn from one sample of a study of monozygotic twins with inflammatory bowel disease. TCRdb derives one entry per CDR3 protein from the 5' RACE reads, leaving out DNA. Its listing shows just over 300,000 distinct CDR3 sequences. What was sequenced was blood. All receptors derive from a human donor with ulcerative colitis or Crohn's disease, or a healthy co-twin of an affected twin (not recorded which). Each CDR3 is given with its conserved first and last residue.

TRBV4-3,TRBJ1-2,CASSQEYRQGDYGYTF
TRBV29-1,TRBJ2-2,CSVYRQLTGELFF
TRBV11-2,TRBJ1-5,CASSSIWPSNQPQHF
TRBV2,TRBJ2-1,CASKVAGGRNEQFF
TRBV6-5,TRBJ2-4,CASSYLSGNIQYF
TRBV7-2,TRBJ2-7,CASERLGTRTYEQYF
TRBV7-2,TRBJ2-6,CASNPSGANVLTF
TRBV7-2,TRBJ2-4,CASSPRSGLENIQYF
TRBV7-2,TRBJ2-1,CASSHGRSNEQFF
TRBV7-2,TRBJ2-1,CAGERTSSPNEQFF
TRBV7-6,TRBJ2-3,CASSPTRGGGWTDTQYF
TRBV4-3,TRBJ2-3,CASSQEGLRETDTQYF
TRBV18,TRBJ2-3,CASSGTSGRDTQYF
TRBV29-1,TRBJ2-2,CSVDVGLNTGELFF
TRBV7-9,TRBJ2-7,CASSSTGGDEQYF
TRBV7-9,TRBJ2-7,CASSPGLPSYEQYF
TRBV5-6,TRBJ2-5,CASSLVGGGETQYF
TRBV29-1,TRBJ2-1,CTTVRHNEQFF
TRBV27,TRBJ2-1,CASSTPSRSSYNEQFF
TRBV6-1,TRBJ1-2,CASSRQTGGYYGYTF
TRBV6-5,TRBJ2-7,CASSYWGLNSYEQYF
TRBV5-1,TRBJ1-6,CASSLVSIGDNSPLHF
TRBV5-1,TRBJ1-1,CASSHSRDHVPNTEAFF
TRBV20-1,TRBJ1-6,CSARAQGRTNSPLHF
TRBV5-6,TRBJ1-1,CASSLIGGTEAFF
TRBV27,TRBJ2-1,CASSFLVSNEQFF
TRBV5-1,TRBJ2-5,CASSLESRWGKTQYF
TRBV20-1,TRBJ2-7,CSARDPASGVSYEQYF
TRBV20-1,TRBJ2-2,CSASLGPHRSRTGELFF
TRBV7-2,TRBJ2-1,CASSLARGRSYNEQFF
TRBV20-1,TRBJ2-1,CSAGTGFTNEQFF
TRBV7-3,TRBJ2-2,CASSLLTMGGNTGELFF
TRBV5-6,TRBJ2-1,CASSHDNFRWYGNEQFF
TRBV12-3/TRBV12-4,TRBJ1-5,CASSHGLGLTTQHF
TRBV6-2/TRBV6-3,TRBJ2-5,CASTNRQVQYF
TRBV5-4,TRBJ1-5,CASSLGPGAGSNQPQHF
TRBV6-5,TRBJ1-2,CASSYSGRGADYGYTF
TRBV27,TRBJ1-1,CASSFGQPRNTEAFF
TRBV11-2,TRBJ1-5,CASSLGTGGHQPQHF
TRBV7-6,TRBJ2-1,CASSSIAVGYNEQFF
TRBV15,TRBJ1-5,CATSRGSRKGSNQPQHF
TRBV7-3,TRBJ1-6,CASSRQGTNSPLHF
TRBV20-1,TRBJ2-5,CSARDRRVQETQYF
TRBV7-8,TRBJ2-7,CASSLRRTLEQYF
TRBV7-9,TRBJ2-1,CASSPGTGVYNEQFF